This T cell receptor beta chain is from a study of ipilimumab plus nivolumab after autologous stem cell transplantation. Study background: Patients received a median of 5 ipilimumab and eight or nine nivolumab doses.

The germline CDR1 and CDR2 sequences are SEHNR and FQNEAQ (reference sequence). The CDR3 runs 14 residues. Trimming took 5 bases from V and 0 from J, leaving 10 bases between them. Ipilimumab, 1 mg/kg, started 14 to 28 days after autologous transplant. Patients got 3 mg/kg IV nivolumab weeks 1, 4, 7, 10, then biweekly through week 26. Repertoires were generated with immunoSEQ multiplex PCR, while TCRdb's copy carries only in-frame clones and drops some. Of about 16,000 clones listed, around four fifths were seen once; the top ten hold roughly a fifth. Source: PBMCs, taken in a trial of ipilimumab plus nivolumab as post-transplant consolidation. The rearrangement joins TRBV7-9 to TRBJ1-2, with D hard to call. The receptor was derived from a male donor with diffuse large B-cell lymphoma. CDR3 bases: TGTGCCAGCAGCCCGTACCTTACTAACTATGGCTACACCTTC. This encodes CASSPYLTNYGYTF.